This is a list of T cell receptor beta chains from one sample in a study of T cells after yellow fever vaccination. A single record per CDR3 protein comes from TCRdb applying MiXCR to the 5' RACE reads. The sample holds around 300,000 distinct CDR3 sequences; about 4.5% are singletons and the top ten take 19%. The sequenced sample was PBMCs, obtained 15 days after the yellow fever booster vaccination. These TCRs come from a man younger than 35 who received the YFV17D yellow fever vaccine. Both conserved end residues are part of each CDR3. The D gene is left open where the match is weak. Clone size is given for some rows only: seen once, a few or many times, or a class if the clone is expanded.

cdr3_nt cdr3_aa v_call d_call clone_size j_call
TGTGCCAGCAGCAAACAGGGGACGGTGAACGAGCCCCAGCATTTT CASSKQGTVNEPQHF TRBV7-8 TRBD1 many TRBJ1-5
TGTGCCACCAGTGGCGATCGCGCCAGGGAATACAATGAGCAGTTCTTC CATSGDRAREYNEQFF TRBV24-1 NA many TRBJ2-1
TGTGCCAGCAGCCTGGGACAGCTCACCGGGGAGCTGTTTTTT CASSLGQLTGELFF TRBV11-2 TRBD1 many TRBJ2-2
TGTGCCAGCAGCAGACCCGGGGGTGAGCAGTTCTTC CASSRPGGEQFF TRBV7-3 NA many TRBJ2-1
TGTGCCAGCAGCCAAGGTCTTGGAGGGAACTACACCTTC CASSQGLGGNYTF TRBV3-1 NA NA TRBJ1-2
TGTGCCAGCAGCGTAGTGTCGGGGATGAGCACTGAAGCTTTCTTT CASSVVSGMSTEAFF TRBV9 NA many TRBJ1-1
TGCGCCAGCAGCCAAGGTTTGCGGAACGCGATCACCGGGGAGCTGTTTTTT CASSQGLRNAITGELFF TRBV4-1 NA NA TRBJ2-2
TGCAGTGCTAGAGAAGGGCCTGGAAACACCATATATTTT CSAREGPGNTIYF TRBV20-1 NA few TRBJ1-3
TGCGCCAGCAGCCGAATCTCCGGGGGCACCGGGGAGCTGTTTTTT CASSRISGGTGELFF TRBV4-1 NA NA TRBJ2-2
TGCAGTGCTCCATTAGGGGGGGTGACAGATACGCAGTATTTT CSAPLGGVTDTQYF TRBV20-1 NA NA TRBJ2-3
TGTGCCAGCAGCTCGACCGGACCCCTCCACTTT CASSSTGPLHF TRBV7-9 NA NA TRBJ1-6
TGTGCCAGCAGCCCGGGGACAGCACAAGAGACCCAGTACTTC CASSPGTAQETQYF TRBV5-1 TRBD1 many TRBJ2-5
TGTGCCAGCAGCGTATCCGGGACTAGTGTCGGAAATGAGCAGTTCTTC CASSVSGTSVGNEQFF TRBV27 TRBD2 NA TRBJ2-1
TGTGCCAGCAGCGCACAGGGGAGGCAAGAGACCCAGTACTTC CASSAQGRQETQYF TRBV12-3/TRBV12-4 NA many TRBJ2-5
TGCGCCAGCAGCTTTGACAGTCAAGAGACCCAGTACTTC CASSFDSQETQYF TRBV5-1 NA NA TRBJ2-5
TGTGCCAGCAGCTTAGCGTTGGCCAAAGGAGGTTCACCCCTCCACTTT CASSLALAKGGSPLHF TRBV7-2 NA many TRBJ1-6
TGTGCCAGCTCACCAGCCCGATCGGCTGGAAACACCATATATTTT CASSPARSAGNTIYF TRBV18 NA many TRBJ1-3
TGTGCCAGCAGCCGAGGGACACCGGACTCCTACGAGCAGTACTTC CASSRGTPDSYEQYF TRBV6-5 NA many TRBJ2-7
TGTGCCAGCAGCGCCCGGGACAGGGAGAAGCAGTACTTC CASSARDREKQYF TRBV7-6 TRBD1 many TRBJ2-7
TGTGCCAGTAGTTTCCTCGGCGGGGGTGCAGATACGCAGTATTTT CASSFLGGGADTQYF TRBV19 TRBD2 few TRBJ2-3
TGTGCCAGCAGTTACTCGCAGGGGATTTTCTATGGCTACACCTTC CASSYSQGIFYGYTF TRBV6-6 NA NA TRBJ1-2
TGTGCCAGCAGCTTAGATGGGACAGGTATCCCTCTTTACAATGAGCAGTTCTTC CASSLDGTGIPLYNEQFF TRBV7-8 TRBD1 many TRBJ2-1
TGTGCCATCAGGTCTCAGGGGGCTGCTGGAAACACCATATATTTT CAIRSQGAAGNTIYF TRBV10-3 TRBD1 many TRBJ1-3
TGTGCCAGCAGCCAAGATATCCCTTTCCAGGTTGCAACTAATGAAAAACTGTTTTTT CASSQDIPFQVATNEKLFF TRBV3-1 NA few TRBJ1-4
TGTGCCAGCAGGTCCCTAGCGGGGGTCCGCTCCTACAATGAGCAGTTCTTC CASRSLAGVRSYNEQFF TRBV6-2/TRBV6-3 TRBD2 few TRBJ2-1
TGCAGTGCCAGACTAGCGGGAAACACCGGGGAGCTGTTTTTT CSARLAGNTGELFF TRBV20-1 TRBD2 many TRBJ2-2
TGCGCCAGCAGCCAAGACCCAGCGAACACTGAAGCTTTCTTT CASSQDPANTEAFF TRBV4-1 NA few TRBJ1-1
TGTGCCAGCAGCTTACGAACGGGGGCAAGCAAAGATACGCAGTATTTT CASSLRTGASKDTQYF TRBV11-2 NA many TRBJ2-3
TGTGCCAGCAGCTTAGGGCAGGGGACACTCCAGCCCCAGCATTTT CASSLGQGTLQPQHF TRBV11-2 NA many TRBJ1-5
TGCGCCAGCAGCTTGTCCTTAGGGACAGGGGGGGAGCAGTTCTTC CASSLSLGTGGEQFF TRBV5-1 TRBD1 few TRBJ2-1
TGCAGTGCTAGAGATAGTTATGATCCGCAGCCCCAGCATTTT CSARDSYDPQPQHF TRBV20-1 NA few TRBJ1-5
TGTGCCAGCAGCCCCGGACTAGCGGATGAGCAGTTCTTC CASSPGLADEQFF TRBV7-2 TRBD2 NA TRBJ2-1
TGCGCCAGCAGCTTGGGTTCTGGGGAGGATACGCAGTATTTT CASSLGSGEDTQYF TRBV5-1 NA NA TRBJ2-3
TGTGCCAGCAGCCAAGGACTGCCCTCCTACAATGAGCAGTTCTTC CASSQGLPSYNEQFF TRBV3-1 NA few TRBJ2-1
TGCGCCAGCAGTGAGTTTGGGAGCAATCAGCCCCAGCATTTT CASSEFGSNQPQHF TRBV10-2 NA NA TRBJ1-5
TGTGCCAGCAGCTTAACGAACAGCTTCACAGATACGCAGTATTTT CASSLTNSFTDTQYF TRBV7-3 NA NA TRBJ2-3